This is a list of T cell receptor beta chains from one sample in a study of follicular helper T cells after annual influenza vaccination. Libraries were prepared by immunoSEQ multiplex PCR; TCRdb keeps only in-frame clonotypes and omits some of them. The table includes roughly 7,300 clones, over 70% detected once. Sequenced material: CXCR5+ CD38- circulating T follicular helper cells from blood, taken 7 days after influenza vaccination. These receptors were obtained from an adult who received the influenza vaccine. The CDR3 runs from the conserved cysteine through the conserved F or W. Each record gives: J gene, D gene, clone size, V gene, CDR3 protein, CDR3 DNA. The D gene is left open where the match is weak. Some rows have no size entry. The others give once, few or many, or a class for an expanded clone.

>TRBJ1-4|TRBD1|NA|TRBV2
CASRRDRGLVGEKLFF
TGTGCCAGCAGAAGGGACAGGGGGCTGGTTGGGGAAAAACTGTTTTTT
>TRBJ2-3|NA|NA|TRBV4-1
CASSQGPGNLAQYF
TGCGCCAGCAGCCAAGGCCCCGGGAACCTAGCGCAGTATTTT
>TRBJ2-5|TRBD2|NA|TRBV10-3
CAISEPQGLAGGRGETQYF
TGTGCCATCAGTGAGCCCCAAGGGCTAGCGGGAGGCCGGGGGGAGACCCAGTACTTC
>TRBJ1-5|TRBD1|NA|TRBV11-2
CASSLETGSNQPQHF
TGTGCCAGCAGCTTAGAGACAGGGTCGAATCAGCCCCAGCATTTT
>TRBJ2-5|NA|NA|TRBV5-6
CASSPRIQETQYF
TGTGCCAGCAGCCCCCGGATACAAGAGACCCAGTACTTC
>TRBJ2-2|NA|few|TRBV7-6
CASSLSGVGTGELFF
TGTGCCAGCAGCTTATCGGGAGTGGGCACCGGGGAGCTGTTTTTT
>TRBJ2-1|TRBD1|NA|TRBV27
CASNTNRGRMNEQFF
TGTGCCAGCAACACAAACAGGGGGCGCATGAATGAGCAGTTCTTC
>TRBJ1-5|NA|NA|TRBV6-6
CASNVRGSNQPQHF
TGTGCCAGCAATGTTAGGGGCAGCAATCAGCCCCAGCATTTT
>TRBJ2-6|NA|NA|TRBV2
CASRRVSGANVLTF
TGTGCCAGCAGAAGGGTATCTGGGGCCAACGTCCTGACTTTC
>TRBJ1-5|TRBD1|NA|TRBV18
CASSPTGFDQPQHF
TGTGCCAGCTCACCGACAGGGTTTGATCAGCCCCAGCATTTT
>TRBJ1-1|NA|NA|TRBV7-9
CASSLEGGLNTEAFF
TGTGCCAGCAGCTTAGAGGGGGGATTGAACACTGAAGCTTTCTTT
>TRBJ2-7|TRBD2|NA|TRBV19
CASSQSGSGYYEQYF
TGTGCCAGTAGTCAATCGGGTAGCGGGTACTACGAGCAGTACTTC
>TRBJ1-1|NA|NA|TRBV5-6
CASSLFTGGAFF
TGTGCCAGCAGCTTGTTCACCGGGGGGGCTTTCTTT
>TRBJ2-6|NA|once|TRBV25-1
CASSPSRAGANVLTF
TGTGCCAGCAGCCCCTCGAGGGCTGGGGCCAACGTCCTGACTTTC
>TRBJ1-1|NA|NA|TRBV11-3
CASSPGAGNTEAFF
TGTGCCAGCAGCCCAGGGGCGGGGAACACTGAAGCTTTCTTT
>TRBJ2-3|TRBD2|NA|TRBV10-3
CAISVTSGGPDTQYF
TGTGCCATCAGTGTCACTAGCGGAGGGCCAGATACGCAGTATTTT
>TRBJ1-1|NA|NA|TRBV14
CASSQFSEAFF
TGTGCCAGCAGCCAATTCTCTGAAGCTTTCTTT
>TRBJ2-3|NA|NA|TRBV5-4
CASSLSPSSDTQYF
TGTGCCAGCAGCTTATCCCCGAGCTCAGATACGCAGTATTTT
>TRBJ2-1|TRBD1|NA|TRBV5-8
CASSPGTVWFGEQFF
TGTGCCAGCAGTCCCGGGACAGTTTGGTTTGGTGAGCAGTTCTTC
>TRBJ2-2|NA|NA|TRBV6-5
CASSYSGDYTGELFF
TGTGCCAGCAGTTACTCGGGCGACTACACCGGGGAGCTGTTTTTT
>TRBJ1-2|NA|NA|TRBV5-1
CASSFQGANYGYTF
TGCGCCAGCAGCTTCCAGGGTGCTAACTATGGCTACACCTTC
>TRBJ2-2|NA|NA|TRBV11-3
CASSSRLGSGTGELFF
TGTGCCAGCAGCTCCCGACTTGGGAGCGGCACCGGGGAGCTGTTTTTT
>TRBJ2-7|TRBD2|few|TRBV19
CASSTLAGESEQYF
TGTGCCAGTAGTACTCTAGCGGGAGAATCCGAGCAGTACTTC
>TRBJ2-2|NA|NA|TRBV2
CASSDRRLGHGELFF
TGTGCCAGCAGTGACAGGAGACTGGGGCACGGGGAGCTGTTTTTT
>TRBJ2-1|NA|once|TRBV7-9
CASSLASRENEQFF
TGTGCCAGCAGCTTAGCATCTCGGGAGAATGAGCAGTTCTTC